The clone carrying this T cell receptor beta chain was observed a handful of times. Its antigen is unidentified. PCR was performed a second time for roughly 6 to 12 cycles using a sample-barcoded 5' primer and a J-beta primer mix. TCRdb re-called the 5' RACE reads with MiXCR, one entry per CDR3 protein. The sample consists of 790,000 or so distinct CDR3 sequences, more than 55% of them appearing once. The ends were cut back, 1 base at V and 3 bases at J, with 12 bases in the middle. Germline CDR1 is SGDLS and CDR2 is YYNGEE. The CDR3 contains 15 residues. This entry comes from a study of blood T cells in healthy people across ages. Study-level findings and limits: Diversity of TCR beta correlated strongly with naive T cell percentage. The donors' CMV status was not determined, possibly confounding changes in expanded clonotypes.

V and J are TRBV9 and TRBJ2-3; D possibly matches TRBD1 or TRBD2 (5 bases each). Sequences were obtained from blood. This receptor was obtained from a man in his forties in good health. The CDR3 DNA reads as TGTGCCAGCAGCGTATGGGAGCAGGGAACAGATACGCAGTATTTT. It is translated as CASSVWEQGTDTQYF.